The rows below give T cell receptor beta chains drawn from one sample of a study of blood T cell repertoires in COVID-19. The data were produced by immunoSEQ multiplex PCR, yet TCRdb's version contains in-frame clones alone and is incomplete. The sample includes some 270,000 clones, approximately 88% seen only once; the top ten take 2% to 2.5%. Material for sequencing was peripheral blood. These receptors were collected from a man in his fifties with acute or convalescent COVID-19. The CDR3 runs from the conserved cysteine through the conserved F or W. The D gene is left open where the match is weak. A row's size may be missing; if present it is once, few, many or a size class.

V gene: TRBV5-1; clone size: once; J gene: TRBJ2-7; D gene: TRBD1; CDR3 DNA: TGCGCCAGCAGCCCCGTGGGGCAGGGGGCAAACGAGCAGTACTTC; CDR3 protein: CASSPVGQGANEQYF
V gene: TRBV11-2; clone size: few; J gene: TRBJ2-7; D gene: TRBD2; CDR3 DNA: TGTGCCAGCAGCTTTCCGGGACTAGCTTACGAGCAGTACTTC; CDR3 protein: CASSFPGLAYEQYF
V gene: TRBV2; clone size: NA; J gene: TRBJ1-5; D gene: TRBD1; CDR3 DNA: TGTGCCAGCAGTGGTTATGGCTGGACCCTTCGGGACAGCGCCGACCAGCCCCAGCATTTT; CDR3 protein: CASSGYGWTLRDSADQPQHF
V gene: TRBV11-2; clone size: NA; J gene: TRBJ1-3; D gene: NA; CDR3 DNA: TGTGCCAGCAGCTTACAGGTCTCTGGAAACACCATATATTTT; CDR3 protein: CASSLQVSGNTIYF
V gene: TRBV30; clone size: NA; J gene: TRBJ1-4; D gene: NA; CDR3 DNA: TGTGCCTGGAGTCCTAGGCTTGTCGAAAAACTGTTTTTT; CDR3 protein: CAWSPRLVEKLFF
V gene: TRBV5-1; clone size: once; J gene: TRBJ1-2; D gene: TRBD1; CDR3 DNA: TGCGCCAGCAGCTCCCGGACAGGGGCTAACTATGGCTACACCTTC; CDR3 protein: CASSSRTGANYGYTF
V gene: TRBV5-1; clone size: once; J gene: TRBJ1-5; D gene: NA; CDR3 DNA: TGCGCCAGCAGCTTGCTTCCAGGGAATCAGCCCCAGCATTTT; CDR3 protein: CASSLLPGNQPQHF
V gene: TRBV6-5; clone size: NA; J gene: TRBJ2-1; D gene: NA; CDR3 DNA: TGTGCCAGCAGGAGAGACAGTTACAATGAGCAGTTCTTC; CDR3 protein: CASRRDSYNEQFF
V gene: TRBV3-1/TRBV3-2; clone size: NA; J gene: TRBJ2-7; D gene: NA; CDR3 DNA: TGTGCCAGCAGCCAGGCAAGGGGGGAGCAGTACTTC; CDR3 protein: CASSQARGEQYF
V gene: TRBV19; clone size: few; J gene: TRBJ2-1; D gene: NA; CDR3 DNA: TGTGCCAGTAGACAGGTCGACGATGAGCAGTTCTTC; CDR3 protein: CASRQVDDEQFF
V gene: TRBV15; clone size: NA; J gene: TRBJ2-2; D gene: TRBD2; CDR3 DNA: TGTGCCACCAGCACCCGGGAGGCCGGGGAGCTGTTTTTT; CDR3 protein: CATSTREAGELFF
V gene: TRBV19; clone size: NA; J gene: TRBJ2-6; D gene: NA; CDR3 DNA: TGTGCCAGTAGGGGGGCAGGGGCTGCCGGGGCCAACGTCCTGACTTTC; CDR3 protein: CASRGAGAAGANVLTF
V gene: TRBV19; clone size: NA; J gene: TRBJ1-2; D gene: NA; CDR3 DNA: TGTGCCAGTAGGTCAGTAGAGGGTTTCTATGGCTACACCTTC; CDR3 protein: CASRSVEGFYGYTF
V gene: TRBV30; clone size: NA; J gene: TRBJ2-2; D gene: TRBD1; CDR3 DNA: TGTGCCTGGAGTGGACAGGGAATCGGGGAGCTGTTTTTT; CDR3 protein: CAWSGQGIGELFF
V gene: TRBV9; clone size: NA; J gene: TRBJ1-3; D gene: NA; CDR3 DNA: TGTGCCAGCAGCGTAGGTCCGGTCTCTGGAAACACCATATATTTT; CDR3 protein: CASSVGPVSGNTIYF
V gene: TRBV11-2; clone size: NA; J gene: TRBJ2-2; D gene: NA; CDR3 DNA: TGTGCCAGCAGCTTATACAGATGGGACACCGGGGAGCTGTTTTTT; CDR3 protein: CASSLYRWDTGELFF
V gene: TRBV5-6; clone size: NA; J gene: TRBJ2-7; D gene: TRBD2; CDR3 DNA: TGTGCCAGCAGTCAACTGGCTTCGGACAGCGGGGGGGCTCACGAGCAGTACTTC; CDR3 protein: CASSQLASDSGGAHEQYF
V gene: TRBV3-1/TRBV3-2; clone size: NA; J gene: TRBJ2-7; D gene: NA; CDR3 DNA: TGTGCCAGCAGCCAACCGGGGGCCTACGAGCAGTACTTC; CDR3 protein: CASSQPGAYEQYF
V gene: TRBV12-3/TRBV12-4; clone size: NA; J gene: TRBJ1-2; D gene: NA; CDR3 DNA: TGTGCCAGCAGTCCCCTCGGACAGTATGGCTACACCTTC; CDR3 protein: CASSPLGQYGYTF
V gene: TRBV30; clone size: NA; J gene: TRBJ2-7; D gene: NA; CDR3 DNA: TGTGCCTGGGACAGGAGTTCCTACGAGCAGTACTTC; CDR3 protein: CAWDRSSYEQYF
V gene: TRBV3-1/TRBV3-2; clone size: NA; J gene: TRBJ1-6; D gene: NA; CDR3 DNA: TGTGCCAGCAGCCCGGTCCCGAGGGGGAATTCACCCCTCCACTTT; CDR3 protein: CASSPVPRGNSPLHF
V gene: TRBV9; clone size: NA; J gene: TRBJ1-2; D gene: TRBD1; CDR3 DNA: TGTGCCAGCAGCGTAGACCCACAGGGGACCGTAAACTATGGCTACACCTTC; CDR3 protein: CASSVDPQGTVNYGYTF
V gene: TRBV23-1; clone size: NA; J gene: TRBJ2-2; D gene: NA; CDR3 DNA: TGCGCCAGCAGTCAAGCACCGGGACAGAACACCGGGGAGCTGTTTTTT; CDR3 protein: CASSQAPGQNTGELFF
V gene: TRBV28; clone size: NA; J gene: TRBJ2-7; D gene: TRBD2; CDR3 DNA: TGTGCCAGCAGTCCGGGACTAGCGGTTTACGAGCAGTACTTC; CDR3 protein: CASSPGLAVYEQYF
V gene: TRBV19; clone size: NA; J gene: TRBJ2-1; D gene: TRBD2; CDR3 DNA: TGTGCCAGTAGCCCGACTAGCGCCTCCTACAATGAGCAGTTCTTC; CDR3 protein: CASSPTSASYNEQFF
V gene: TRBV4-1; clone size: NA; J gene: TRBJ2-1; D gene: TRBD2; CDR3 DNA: TGCGCCAGCAGCCAGGAGGGCGGGGGGGCCTTTAATGAGCAGTTCTTC; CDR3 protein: CASSQEGGGAFNEQFF
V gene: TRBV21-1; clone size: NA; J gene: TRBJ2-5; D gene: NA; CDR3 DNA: TGTGCCAGCAGCAAAGCGCATAGGGCCCAAGCGGGCCAGTACTTC; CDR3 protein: CASSKAHRAQAGQYF
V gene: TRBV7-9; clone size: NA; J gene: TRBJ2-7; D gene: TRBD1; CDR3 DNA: TGTGCCAGCAGCTTAGCGGACAGGGCAGGGGAGCAGTACTTC; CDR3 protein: CASSLADRAGEQYF
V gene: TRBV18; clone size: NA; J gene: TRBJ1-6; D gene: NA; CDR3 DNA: TGTGCCAGCTCACCATCTGGGCGGGATTCACCCCTCCACTTT; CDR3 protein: CASSPSGRDSPLHF
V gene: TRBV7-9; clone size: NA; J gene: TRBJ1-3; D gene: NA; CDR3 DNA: TGTGCCAGCAGCTTTGGGCAAGGAAACACCATATATTTT; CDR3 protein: CASSFGQGNTIYF
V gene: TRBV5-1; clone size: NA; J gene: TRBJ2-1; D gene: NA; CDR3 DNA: TGCGCCAGCAGCTTGGAATTTGCGGGACGGTACAATGAGCAGTTCTTC; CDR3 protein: CASSLEFAGRYNEQFF
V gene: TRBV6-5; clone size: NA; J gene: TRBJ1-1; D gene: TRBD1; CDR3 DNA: TGTGCCAGCAGTAGGACAGGGGTACAGAACACTGAAGCTTTCTTT; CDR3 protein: CASSRTGVQNTEAFF
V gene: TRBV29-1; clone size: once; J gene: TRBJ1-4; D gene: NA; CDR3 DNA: TGCAGCGTTGCCCGACAGCCTAATGAAAAACTGTTTTTT; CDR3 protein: CSVARQPNEKLFF
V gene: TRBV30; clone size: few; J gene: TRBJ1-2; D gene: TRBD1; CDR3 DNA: TGTGCCTGGAGATGGGCAGGGGGCCTTAACTATGGCTACACCTTC; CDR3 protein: CAWRWAGGLNYGYTF
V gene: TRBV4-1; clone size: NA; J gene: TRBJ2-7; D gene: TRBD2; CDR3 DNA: TGCGCCAGCAGCCAAGCGGCGGGGGTCTACGAGCAGTACTTC; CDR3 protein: CASSQAAGVYEQYF
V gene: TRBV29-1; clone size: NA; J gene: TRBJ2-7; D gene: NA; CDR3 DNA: TGCAGCGTTCACGCTCGGGATTACGAGCAGTACTTC; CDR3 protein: CSVHARDYEQYF
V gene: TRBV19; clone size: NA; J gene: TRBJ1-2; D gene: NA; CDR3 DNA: TGTGCCAGTAGCAGTTTCCATGGCTACACCTTC; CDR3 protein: CASSSFHGYTF
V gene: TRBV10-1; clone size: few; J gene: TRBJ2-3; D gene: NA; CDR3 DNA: TGCGCCAGCAGTGAGTCGATGGGACTTGGCACAGATACGCAGTATTTT; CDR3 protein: CASSESMGLGTDTQYF
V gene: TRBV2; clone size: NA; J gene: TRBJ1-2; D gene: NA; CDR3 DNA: TGTGCCAGCAGTGAGAGTGTCGATAGTGGCTACACCTTC; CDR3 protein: CASSESVDSGYTF
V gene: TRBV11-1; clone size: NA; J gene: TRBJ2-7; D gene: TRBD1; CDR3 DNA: TGTGCCAGCAGTTCACAGGGGCACCCATCCTACGAGCAGTACTTC; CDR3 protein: CASSSQGHPSYEQYF
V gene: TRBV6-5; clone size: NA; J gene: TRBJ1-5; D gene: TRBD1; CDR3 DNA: TGTGCCAGCAGCGGACAGGGCCCCAATCAGCCCCAGCATTTT; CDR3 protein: CASSGQGPNQPQHF
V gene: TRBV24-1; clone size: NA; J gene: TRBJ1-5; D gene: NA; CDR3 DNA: TGTGCCACCAGTTCTGGGAGCGGATTTGGCAATCAGCCCCAGCATTTT; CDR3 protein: CATSSGSGFGNQPQHF
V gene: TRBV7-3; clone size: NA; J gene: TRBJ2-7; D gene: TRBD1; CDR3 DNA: TGTGCCAGCAGCTTAACAGGGGGCTCGGGAGAGCAGTACTTC; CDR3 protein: CASSLTGGSGEQYF
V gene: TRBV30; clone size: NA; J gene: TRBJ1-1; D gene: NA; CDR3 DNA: TGTGCCTGGAGCGCAGGTACCCCCAGGGTGGAAGCTTTCTTT; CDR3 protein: CAWSAGTPRVEAFF
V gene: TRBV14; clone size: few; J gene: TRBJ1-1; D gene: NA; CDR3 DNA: TGTGCCAGCAGCCAAGACAGGATGAACACTGAAGCTTTCTTT; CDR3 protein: CASSQDRMNTEAFF
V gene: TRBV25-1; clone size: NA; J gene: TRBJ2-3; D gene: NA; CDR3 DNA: TGTGCCAGCAAAGCGGAGACAGATACGCAGTATTTT; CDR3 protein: CASKAETDTQYF
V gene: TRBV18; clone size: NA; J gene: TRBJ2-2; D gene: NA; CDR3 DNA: TGTGCCAGCTCACCTGGACAGAACACCGGGGAGCTGTTTTTT; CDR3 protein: CASSPGQNTGELFF
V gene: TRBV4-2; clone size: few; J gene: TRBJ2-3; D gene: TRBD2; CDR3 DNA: TGTGCCAGCAGCCAAGACCTAGCGGGGGGGCCCTGGGCAGATACGCAGTATTTT; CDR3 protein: CASSQDLAGGPWADTQYF
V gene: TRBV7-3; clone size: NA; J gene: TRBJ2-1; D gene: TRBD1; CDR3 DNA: TGTGCCAGCAGCTTACACCGGACAGGGGGCTACAATGAGCAGTTCTTC; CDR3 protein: CASSLHRTGGYNEQFF
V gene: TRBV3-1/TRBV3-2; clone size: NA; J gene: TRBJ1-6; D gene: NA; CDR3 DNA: TGTGCCAGCAGCCAAGGCAGTAATTCACCCCTCCACTTT; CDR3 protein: CASSQGSNSPLHF